The next 19 T cell receptor beta chains were all read from a single sample in a study of human CD8 memory T cell subsets. Libraries of TCR beta chains were produced by 5' RACE (UMI-labeled). TCRdb re-analyzed the 5' RACE reads; it lists each CDR3 protein once, without DNA. The sample includes about 6,500 distinct CDR3 sequences. TPEX cells, early memory CD8+ T cells with exhausted-like traits, were CCR7+ PD-1+ TIGIT+. Sequenced: CD8+ T cells from PBMCs. The receptors were sampled from a human donor in good health.

This chain links TRBV25-1 with TRBJ2-2; no DNA is available, so the TRBD1 call from TCRdb remains unchecked. The CDR3 is 15 amino acids. Germline CDR1 reads MGHDK; CDR2 reads SYGVNS. This chain's CDR3 is CASSADRQGTGELFF.

This chain uses TRBV4-2 with TRBJ2-7; the TCRdb call, TRBD1, lacks DNA for checking. CDR1 and CDR2 from the germline V gene are LGHNA and YNFKEQ. The CDR3 is made up of 15 amino acids. The chain's CDR3 is CASSRGQGVSSEQYF.

V and J are TRBV21-1 and TRBJ1-5. TRBV21-1 is recorded as a pseudogene. There are 16 residues in the CDR3. Here the CDR3 reads CASSIPGGAGNQPQHF.

This CDR3 is CASSLGTGSAGELFF. V is TRBV7-6 and J is TRBJ2-2; TCRdb designates TRBD1, a call that cannot be tested without DNA. The germline V gene has CDR1 SGHVS and CDR2 FNYEAQ. This CDR3 is 15 amino acids long.

CDR3: CASNLLGGLGTDTQYF. The J gene is TRBJ2-3, the V gene TRBV28; absent DNA, TCRdb's TRBD2 call cannot be checked. CDR1 is MDHEN, CDR2 SYDVKM, per germline. There are 16 residues in the CDR3.

This rearrangement joins TRBV11-2 to TRBJ2-7; the TCRdb D gene call, TRBD1, has no DNA to confirm it. The germline CDR1 and CDR2 sequences are SGHAT and FQNNGV. The CDR3 loop spans 14 amino acids. The CDR3 reads CASSFRQTNYEQYF.

V gene TRBV11-3 combines with J gene TRBJ2-2. The CDR3 contains 16 residues. The germline gives CDR1 SGHNT, CDR2 YENEEA. CDR3 sequence: CASSLRSSYSTGELFF.

The chain recombines TRBV28 with TRBJ1-2; the TRBD1 assignment by TCRdb is unverifiable without DNA. The CDR3 has 15 amino acids. From germline, CDR1 is MDHEN and CDR2 SYDVKM. The chain's CDR3 is CASRPRDSRVYGYTF.

V usage is TRBV5-1 and J usage is TRBJ2-1; there is no DNA to check the TCRdb D call of TRBD2. CDR1 is SGHRS, CDR2 YFSETQ, per germline. The CDR3 consists of 16 residues. CDR3 region: CASSLQGLAVHNEQFF.

The rearrangement uses TRBV20-1 and TRBJ2-7; the TCRdb D gene call, TRBD1, has no DNA to confirm it. The germline gives CDR1 DFQATT, CDR2 SNEGSKA (reference sequence). The CDR3 is made up of 16 amino acids. CDR3 amino acids: CSARDTRRTFSYEQYF.

The V and J genes are TRBV2 and TRBJ2-7; TCRdb names TRBD1, which stays unverified in the absence of DNA. The CDR3 has 15 residues. The germline CDR1 and CDR2 sequences are SNHLY and FYNNEI. CDR3 sequence: CASSEPRQFPHEQYF.

This sequence joins TRBV14 and TRBJ2-1; the D gene TCRdb calls, TRBD2, cannot be checked with no DNA. The CDR3 covers 15 residues. CDR1 and CDR2 (germline): SGHDN, FVKESK. CDR3 sequence: CASMRTGLGINEQFF.

This clonotype is called medium-sized based on its frequency. The chain combines TRBV5-6 with TRBJ2-1; lacking DNA, the TRBD1 call made by TCRdb goes unchecked. Germline CDR1 and CDR2: SGHDT and YYEEEE. This CDR3 spans 14 amino acids. CDR3 protein: CASSLVGTGNEQFF.

The rearrangement joins TRBV20-1 to TRBJ2-1; TCRdb's D call of TRBD2 is untestable without DNA. CDR1 DFQATT and CDR2 SNEGSKA come from the germline V gene (reference sequence). This CDR3 comprises 15 residues. CDR3 sequence: CSASLPRGLYNEQFF.

V is TRBV7-3 and J is TRBJ2-1; the D call from TCRdb, TRBD2, cannot be confirmed without DNA. The CDR3 length is 13 residues. The germline V gene has CDR1 SGHTA and CDR2 FQGTGA. The CDR3 protein is CASSFTSGNEQFF.

This chain joins TRBV6-6 and TRBJ2-2. This CDR3 spans 13 amino acids. CDR1 MNHNY and CDR2 SVGAGI come from the germline V gene (reference sequence). This CDR3 is CASSYLSTGELFF.

The V gene is TRBV29-1, the J gene TRBJ2-2; TCRdb's D gene call, TRBD2, goes unchecked for lack of DNA. Germline CDR1 reads SQVTM; CDR2 reads ANQGSEA. The CDR3 consists of 12 residues. The chain's CDR3 is CSAPLEAGELFF.

By frequency, this clonotype registers medium-sized. The CDR3 loop is CASSISGNSYNEQFF. The rearrangement links TRBV6-5 to TRBJ2-1; TCRdb's D call of TRBD2 is untestable without DNA. This CDR3 is built from 15 residues. Germline loops: CDR1 MNHEY, CDR2 SVGAGI.

The chain carries TRBV28 and TRBJ2-7; absent DNA, TCRdb's TRBD2 call cannot be checked. The germline V gene has CDR1 MDHEN and CDR2 SYDVKM. The CDR3 is made up of 17 amino acids. This CDR3 is CASSSSMIKGAPWEQYF.